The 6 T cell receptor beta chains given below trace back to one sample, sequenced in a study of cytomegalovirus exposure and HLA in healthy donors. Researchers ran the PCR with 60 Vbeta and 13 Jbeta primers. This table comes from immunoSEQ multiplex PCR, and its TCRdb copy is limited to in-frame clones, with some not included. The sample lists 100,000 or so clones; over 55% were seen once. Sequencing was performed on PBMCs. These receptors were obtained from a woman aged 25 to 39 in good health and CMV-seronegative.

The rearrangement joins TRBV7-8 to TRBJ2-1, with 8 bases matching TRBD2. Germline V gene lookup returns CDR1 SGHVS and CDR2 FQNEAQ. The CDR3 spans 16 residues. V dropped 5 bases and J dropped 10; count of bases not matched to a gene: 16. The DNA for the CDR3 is TGTGCCAGCAGCCGAGCGACGGGAGGGCCCTATCGGGAGCAGTTCTTC. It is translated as CASSRATGGPYREQFF.

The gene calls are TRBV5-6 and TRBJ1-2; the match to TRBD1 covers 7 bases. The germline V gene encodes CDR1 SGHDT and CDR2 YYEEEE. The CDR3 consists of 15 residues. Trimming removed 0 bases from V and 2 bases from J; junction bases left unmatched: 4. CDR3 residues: CASSLAGQQNYGYTF. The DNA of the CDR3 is TGTGCCAGCAGCTTGGCGGGACAGCAAAACTATGGCTACACCTTC.

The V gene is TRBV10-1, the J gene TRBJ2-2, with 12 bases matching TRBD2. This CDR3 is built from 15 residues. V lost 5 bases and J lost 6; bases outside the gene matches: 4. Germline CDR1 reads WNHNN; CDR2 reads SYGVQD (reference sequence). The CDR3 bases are TGCGCCAGCAGTCCACGGACTAGCGGGGCCGGGGAGCTGTTTTTT. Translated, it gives CASSPRTSGAGELFF.

In DNA, the CDR3 is TGTGCCAGCACCCGCTTCAGCGGGAGGGTATCGGCCGGGGAGCTGTTTTTT. Protein sequence: CASTRFSGRVSAGELFF. This chain joins TRBV7-8 and TRBJ2-2; TRBD2 agrees at 10 bases. Germline V CDR1 and CDR2: SGHVS, FQNEAQ. V dropped 7 bases and J dropped 6; count of bases not matched to a gene: 14. The CDR3 is made up of 17 amino acids.

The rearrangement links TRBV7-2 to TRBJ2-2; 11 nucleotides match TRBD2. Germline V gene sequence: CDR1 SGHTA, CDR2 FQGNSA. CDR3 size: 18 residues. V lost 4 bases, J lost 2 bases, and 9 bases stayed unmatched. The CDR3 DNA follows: TGTGCCAGCAGCTCAAGGGGTAGCGGGGGGGCCAACACCGGGGAGCTGTTTTTT. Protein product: CASSSRGSGGANTGELFF.

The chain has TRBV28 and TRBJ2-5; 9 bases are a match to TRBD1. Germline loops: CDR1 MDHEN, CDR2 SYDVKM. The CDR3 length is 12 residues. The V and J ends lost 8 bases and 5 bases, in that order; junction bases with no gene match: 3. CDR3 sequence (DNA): TGTGCCAGCCAACAGGGGGCGGAGACCCAGTACTTC. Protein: CASQQGAETQYF.